The table lists the clone carrying this TCR beta chain with a count of one. The sample belongs to a study of blood T cell repertoires in COVID-19. Study overall: Italy, Spain and the United States were the sources of the convalescent and acute COVID-19 samples.

Original processing notes: Quantification of nucleated cells was approximated via reference gene primer amplification. Repertoires were generated with immunoSEQ multiplex PCR, while TCRdb's copy carries only in-frame clones and drops some. The V and J calls and clone size come from that table; D and trimming were worked out from the DNA. The repertoire holds some 300,000 clones, with approximately 85% as singletons. CDR1 SGHDT and CDR2 YYEEEE come from the germline V gene. V gave up 0 bases and J gave up 2 bases, with 16 bases separating them. This CDR3 has 17 amino acids. Sequenced input: PBMCs or T cells enriched from blood (not recorded which). The source of this sequence is a woman in her thirties who had recovered from COVID-19. The chain employs TRBV5-6 and TRBJ2-3; tentatively, D is TRBD2 (6 bases). CDR3 DNA sequence: TGTGCCAGCAGCTTGGGAGGAGCGGGCCTACACACAGATACGCAGTATTTT. Protein: CASSLGGAGLHTDTQYF.